A selection of T cell receptor beta chains follows, all from one sample in a study of blood T cell repertoires in COVID-19. The assay was immunoSEQ multiplex PCR, and TCRdb's table has in-frame clones only and misses some. The sample consists of around 280,000 clones, 90% of them appearing once. Sequencing was carried out using PBMCs or T cells enriched from blood (not recorded which). These receptors came from a woman between 18 and 29 years old with acute COVID-19. Each CDR3 is given with its conserved first and last residue. D genes are given only for firm matches. Clone size appears in some rows only: once, few, many, or a class for an expanded clone.

cdr3_aa cdr3_nt j_call d_call v_call clone_size
CASSLVRGLSTRPETQYF TGTGCCAGCAGCTTAGTTCGGGGACTTAGTACCCGACCCGAGACCCAGTACTTC TRBJ2-5 NA TRBV7-2 NA
CASSFSDTQYF TGTGCCAGCAGTTTTTCGGATACGCAGTATTTT TRBJ2-3 NA TRBV12-3/TRBV12-4 NA
CASSAAGTRADTQYF TGTGCCAGCAGCGCCGCCGGGACTAGGGCAGATACGCAGTATTTT TRBJ2-3 TRBD2 TRBV9 once
CASSLYTPYEQYF TGTGCCAGCAGTTTATACACCCCCTACGAGCAGTACTTC TRBJ2-7 NA TRBV12-3/TRBV12-4 NA
CSVKGQNTGELFF TGCAGCGTTAAAGGACAAAACACCGGGGAGCTGTTTTTT TRBJ2-2 NA TRBV29-1 NA
CASSYTLTGSYEQYF TGTGCCAGCAGTTACACCTTGACCGGGAGCTACGAGCAGTACTTC TRBJ2-7 NA TRBV6-5 NA
CASSPTGTSGTETQYF TGTGCCAGCAGCCCCACCGGGACTAGCGGGACGGAGACCCAGTACTTC TRBJ2-5 TRBD2 TRBV11-3 NA
CASSLVGSGRSDTQYF TGCGCCAGCAGCTTGGTCGGTAGCGGGAGATCAGATACGCAGTATTTT TRBJ2-3 TRBD2 TRBV5-1 NA
CATTNRAGGDTEAFF TGTGCCACCACCAATCGGGCAGGAGGTGACACTGAAGCTTTCTTT TRBJ1-1 NA TRBV2 NA
CASSHSGDTF TGCGCCAGCAGTCACTCCGGGGATACCTTC TRBJ1-2 NA TRBV23-1 NA
CARAETGGTEKLFF TGTGCCAGGGCCGAGACAGGGGGGACTGAAAAACTGTTTTTT TRBJ1-4 TRBD1 TRBV5-3 NA
CASSFRQVQETQYF TGTGCCAGCAGCTTCAGACAGGTCCAAGAGACCCAGTACTTC TRBJ2-5 NA TRBV11-2 NA